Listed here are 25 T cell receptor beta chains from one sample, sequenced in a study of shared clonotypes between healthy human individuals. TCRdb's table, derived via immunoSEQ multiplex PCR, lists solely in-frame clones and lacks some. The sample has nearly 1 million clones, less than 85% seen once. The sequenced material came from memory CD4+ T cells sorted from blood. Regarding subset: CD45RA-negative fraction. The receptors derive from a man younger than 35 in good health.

For the CDR3, the DNA is TGTGCCAGTGGACGGGGAAATGAAAAACTGTTTTTT. Protein sequence: CASGRGNEKLFF. This sequence joins TRBV6-1 and TRBJ1-4; the D is unclear. The CDR3 consists of 12 residues. V dropped 9 bases and J dropped 5 bases, with 10 bases sitting between them. From germline, CDR1 is MNHNS and CDR2 SASEGT.

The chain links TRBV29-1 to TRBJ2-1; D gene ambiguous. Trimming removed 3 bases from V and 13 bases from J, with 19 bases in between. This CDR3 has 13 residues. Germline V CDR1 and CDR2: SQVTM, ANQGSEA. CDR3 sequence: CSVEDDLDALQFF. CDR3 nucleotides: TGCAGCGTTGAGGACGACCTCGACGCCCTTCAGTTCTTC.

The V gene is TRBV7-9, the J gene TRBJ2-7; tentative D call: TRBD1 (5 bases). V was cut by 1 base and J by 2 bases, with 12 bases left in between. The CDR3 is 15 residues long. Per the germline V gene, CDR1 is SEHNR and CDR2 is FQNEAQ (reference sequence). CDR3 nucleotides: TGTGCCAGCAGCTTAGGTTCTAAGGGGACCTACGAGCAGTACTTC. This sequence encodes CASSLGSKGTYEQYF.

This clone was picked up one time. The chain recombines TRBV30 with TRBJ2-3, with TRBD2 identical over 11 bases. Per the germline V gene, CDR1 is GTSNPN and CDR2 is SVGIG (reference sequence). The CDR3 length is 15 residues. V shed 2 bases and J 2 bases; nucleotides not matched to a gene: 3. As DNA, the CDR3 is TGTGCCTGGAGTACTAGCGGGGGTTACACAGATACGCAGTATTTT. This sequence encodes CAWSTSGGYTDTQYF.

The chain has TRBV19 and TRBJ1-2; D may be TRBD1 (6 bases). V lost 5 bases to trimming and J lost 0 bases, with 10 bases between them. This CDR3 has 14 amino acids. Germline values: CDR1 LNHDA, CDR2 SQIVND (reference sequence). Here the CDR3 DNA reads TGTGCCAGTAGTGTGGACAGCCCTAACTATGGCTACACCTTC. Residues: CASSVDSPNYGYTF. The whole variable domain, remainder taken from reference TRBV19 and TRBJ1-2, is DGGITQSPKYLFRKEGQNVTLSCEQNLNHDAMYWYRQDPGQGLRLIYYSQIVNDFQKGDIAEGYSVSREKKESFPLTVTSAQKNPTAFYLCASSVDSPNYGYTFGSGTRLTVV.

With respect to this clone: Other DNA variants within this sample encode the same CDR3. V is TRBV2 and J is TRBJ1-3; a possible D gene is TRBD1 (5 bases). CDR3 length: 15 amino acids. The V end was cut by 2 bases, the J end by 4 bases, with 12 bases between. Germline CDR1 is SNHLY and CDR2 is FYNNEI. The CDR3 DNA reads TGTGCCAGCAGTGAAAGGCAGGGATCCGGAAACACCATATATTTT. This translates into CASSERQGSGNTIYF.

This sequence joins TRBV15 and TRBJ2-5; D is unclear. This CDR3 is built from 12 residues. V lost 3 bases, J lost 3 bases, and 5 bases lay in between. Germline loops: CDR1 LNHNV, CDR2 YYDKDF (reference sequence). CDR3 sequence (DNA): TGTGCCACCAGCAGGGTGAAAGAGACCCAGTACTTC. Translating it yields CATSRVKETQYF.

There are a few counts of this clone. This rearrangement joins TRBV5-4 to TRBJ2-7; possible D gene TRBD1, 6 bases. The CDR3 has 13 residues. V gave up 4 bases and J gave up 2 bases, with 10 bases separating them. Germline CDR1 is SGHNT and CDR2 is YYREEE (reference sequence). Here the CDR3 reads CASSTRGTYEQYF. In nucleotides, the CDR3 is TGTGCCAGCAGCACCAGGGGAACCTACGAGCAGTACTTC.

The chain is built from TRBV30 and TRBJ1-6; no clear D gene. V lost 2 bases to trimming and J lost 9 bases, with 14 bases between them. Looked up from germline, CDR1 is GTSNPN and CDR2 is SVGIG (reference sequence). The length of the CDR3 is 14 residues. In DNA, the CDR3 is TGTGCCTGGAGTAGGGAGGGTGGAAGTTCACCCCTCCACTTT. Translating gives CAWSREGGSSPLHF.

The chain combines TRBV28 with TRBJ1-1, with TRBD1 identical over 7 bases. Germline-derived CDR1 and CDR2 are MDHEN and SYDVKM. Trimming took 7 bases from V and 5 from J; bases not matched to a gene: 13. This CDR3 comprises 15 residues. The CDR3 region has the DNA TGTGCCAGCAAACTTCTGGAGGGGGCAGGGACTGAAGCTTTCTTT. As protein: CASKLLEGAGTEAFF.

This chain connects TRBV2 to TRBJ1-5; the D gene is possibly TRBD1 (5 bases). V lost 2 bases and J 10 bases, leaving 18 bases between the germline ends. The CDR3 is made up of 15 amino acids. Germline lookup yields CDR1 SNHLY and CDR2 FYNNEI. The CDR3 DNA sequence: TGTGCCAGCAGTGAATTGGGGACCCAGGTGGAACCCCAGCATTTT. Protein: CASSELGTQVEPQHF.

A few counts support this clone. The chain's CDR3 is CARSLGGTDGYTF. In DNA form, the CDR3 reads TGTGCCAGAAGCTTAGGGGGAACCGATGGCTACACCTTC. The chain is built from TRBV5-3 and TRBJ1-2; maybe TRBD1 (6 bases). Being an ORF, TRBV5-3 has a function that is uncertain. This CDR3 spans 13 amino acids. The V and J ends lost 2 bases and 6 bases respectively, with 11 bases between them.

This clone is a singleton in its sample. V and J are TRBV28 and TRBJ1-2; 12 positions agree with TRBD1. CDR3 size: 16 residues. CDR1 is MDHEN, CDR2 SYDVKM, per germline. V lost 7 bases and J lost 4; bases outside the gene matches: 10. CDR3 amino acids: CASTKSGTGGGYGYTF. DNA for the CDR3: TGTGCCAGCACTAAATCCGGGACAGGGGGCGGCTATGGCTACACCTTC.

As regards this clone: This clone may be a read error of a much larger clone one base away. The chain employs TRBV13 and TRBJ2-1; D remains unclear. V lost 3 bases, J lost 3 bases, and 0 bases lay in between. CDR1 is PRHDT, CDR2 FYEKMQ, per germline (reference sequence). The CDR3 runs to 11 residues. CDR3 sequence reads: CASSFYNEQFF. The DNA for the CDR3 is TGTGCCAGCAGCTTCTACAATGAGCAGTTCTTC.

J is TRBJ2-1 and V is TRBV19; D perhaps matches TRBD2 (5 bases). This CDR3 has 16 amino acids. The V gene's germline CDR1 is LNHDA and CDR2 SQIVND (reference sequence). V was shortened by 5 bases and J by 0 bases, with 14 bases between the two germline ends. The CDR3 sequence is CASSFGRTVSYNEQFF. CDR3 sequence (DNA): TGTGCCAGTAGTTTTGGAAGGACTGTCTCCTACAATGAGCAGTTCTTC.

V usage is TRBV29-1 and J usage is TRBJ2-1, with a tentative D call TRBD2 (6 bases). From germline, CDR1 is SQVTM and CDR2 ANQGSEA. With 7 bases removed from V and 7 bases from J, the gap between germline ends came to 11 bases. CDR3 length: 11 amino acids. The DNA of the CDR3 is TGCAGCGCAGAGGCGGGGAATGAGCAGTTCTTC. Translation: CSAEAGNEQFF.

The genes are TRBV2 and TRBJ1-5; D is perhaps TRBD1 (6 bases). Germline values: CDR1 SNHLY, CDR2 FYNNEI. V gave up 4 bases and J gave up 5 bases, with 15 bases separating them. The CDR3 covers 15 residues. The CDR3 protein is CASSGLLTGYQPQHF. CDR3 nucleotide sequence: TGTGCCAGCAGTGGTTTACTGACAGGATATCAGCCCCAGCATTTT.

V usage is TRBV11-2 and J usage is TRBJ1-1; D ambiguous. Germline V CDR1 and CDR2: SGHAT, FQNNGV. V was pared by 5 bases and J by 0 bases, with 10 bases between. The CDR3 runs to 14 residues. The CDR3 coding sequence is TGTGCCAGCAGCCCACAAACTCTGAACACTGAAGCTTTCTTT. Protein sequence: CASSPQTLNTEAFF.

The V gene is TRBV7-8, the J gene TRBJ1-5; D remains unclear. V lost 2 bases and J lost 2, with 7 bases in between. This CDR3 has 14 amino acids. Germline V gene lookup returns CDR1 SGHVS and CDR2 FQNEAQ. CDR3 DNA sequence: TGTGCCAGCAGCTTAATCGTCCGCAATCAGCCCCAGCATTTT. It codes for CASSLIVRNQPQHF. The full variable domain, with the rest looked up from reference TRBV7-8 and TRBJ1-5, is GAGVSQSPRYKVAKRGQDVALRCDPISGHVSLFWYQQALGQGPEFLTYFQNEAQLDKSGLPSDRFFAERPEGSVSTLKIQRTQQEDSAVYLCASSLIVRNQPQHFGDGTRLSIL.

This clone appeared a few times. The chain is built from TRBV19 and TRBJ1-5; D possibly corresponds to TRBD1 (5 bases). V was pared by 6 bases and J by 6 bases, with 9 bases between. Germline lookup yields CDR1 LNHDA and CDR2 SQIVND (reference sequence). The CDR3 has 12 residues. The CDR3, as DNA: TGTGCCAGTAGCCCGAGGGGTCAGCCCCAGCATTTT. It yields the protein CASSPRGQPQHF.

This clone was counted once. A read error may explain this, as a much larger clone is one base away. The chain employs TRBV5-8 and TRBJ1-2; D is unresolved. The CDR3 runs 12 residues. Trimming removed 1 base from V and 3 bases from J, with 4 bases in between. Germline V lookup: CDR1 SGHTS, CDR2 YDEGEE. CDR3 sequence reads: CASSLTDYGYTF. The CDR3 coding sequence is TGTGCCAGCAGCTTGACGGACTATGGCTACACCTTC.

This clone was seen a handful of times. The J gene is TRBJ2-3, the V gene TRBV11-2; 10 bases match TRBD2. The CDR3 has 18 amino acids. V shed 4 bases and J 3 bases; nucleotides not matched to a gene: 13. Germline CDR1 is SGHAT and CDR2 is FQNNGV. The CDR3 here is CASSSNVGTSEGTDTQYF. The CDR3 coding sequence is TGTGCCAGCAGCTCCAACGTCGGGACTAGCGAGGGAACAGATACGCAGTATTTT.

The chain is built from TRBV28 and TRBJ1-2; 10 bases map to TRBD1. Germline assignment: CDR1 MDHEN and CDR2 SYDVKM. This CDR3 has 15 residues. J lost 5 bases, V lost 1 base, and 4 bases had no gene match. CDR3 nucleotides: TGTGCCAGCAGTTTATCCGGGACAGGGGTTTATGGCTACACCTTC. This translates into CASSLSGTGVYGYTF.

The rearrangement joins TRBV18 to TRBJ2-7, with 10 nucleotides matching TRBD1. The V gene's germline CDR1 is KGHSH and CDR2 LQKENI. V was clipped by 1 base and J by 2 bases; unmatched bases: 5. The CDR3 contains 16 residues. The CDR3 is CASSPLGGQGTYEQYF. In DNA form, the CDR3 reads TGTGCCAGCTCACCACTGGGGGGACAGGGGACCTACGAGCAGTACTTC.

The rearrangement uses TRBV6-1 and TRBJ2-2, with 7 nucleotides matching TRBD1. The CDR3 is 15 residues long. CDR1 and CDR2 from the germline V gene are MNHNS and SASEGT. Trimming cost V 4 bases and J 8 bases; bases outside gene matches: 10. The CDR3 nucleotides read TGTGCCAGCAGTGCGGGACAAGGGGGCAGGGGGGAGCTGTTTTTT. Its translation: CASSAGQGGRGELFF.